This T cell receptor beta chain originates from a study of blood T cell repertoires in COVID-19. Background on the study: COVID-19 samples collected from the United States, Italy and Spain covered acute and convalescent phases. T cells, B-cell-depleted T cells, or PBMCs supplied cDNA or gDNA.

Germline V gene data show CDR1 as MNHEY and CDR2 as SVGAGI. The V end lost 6 bases, the J end lost 4 bases, and 12 bases lay between the germline ends. The CDR3 is made up of 14 amino acids. Original analysis: For nucleated cells, counts were estimated from reference gene primer amplification. The table came from immunoSEQ multiplex PCR; TCRdb's copy has only in-frame clones and leaves some out. That table is the source of V, J and clone size, and D and trimming were worked out from the DNA. The sample includes tens of thousands of clones, around four fifths of them seen just once. This sequence originates from a man aged 50 to 60 with acute or convalescent COVID-19. The chain couples TRBV6-5 to TRBJ1-4; possible D gene TRBD1, 6 bases. The sample consisted of peripheral blood. DNA of the CDR3: TGTGCCAGCAGCCGTACAGGGCATAATGAAAAACTGTTTTTT. Its protein product is CASSRTGHNEKLFF.